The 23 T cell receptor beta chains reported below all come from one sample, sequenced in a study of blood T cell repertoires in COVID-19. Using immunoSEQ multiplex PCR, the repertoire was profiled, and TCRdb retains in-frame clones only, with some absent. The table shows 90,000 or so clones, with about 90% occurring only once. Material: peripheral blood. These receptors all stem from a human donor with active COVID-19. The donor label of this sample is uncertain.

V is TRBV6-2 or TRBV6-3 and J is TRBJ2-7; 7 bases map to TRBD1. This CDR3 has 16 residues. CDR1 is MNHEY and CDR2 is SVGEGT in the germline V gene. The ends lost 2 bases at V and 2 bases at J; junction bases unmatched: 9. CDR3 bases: TGTGCCAGCAGTTACCCACGGGACAGACGGACCTACGAGCAGTACTTC. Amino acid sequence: CASSYPRDRRTYEQYF.

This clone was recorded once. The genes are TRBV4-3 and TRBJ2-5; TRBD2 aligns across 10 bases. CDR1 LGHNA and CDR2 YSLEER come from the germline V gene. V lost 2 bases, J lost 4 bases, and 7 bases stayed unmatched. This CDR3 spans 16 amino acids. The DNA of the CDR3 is TGCGCCAGCAGCCAACGTAGCGGGGGGAAGGGAGAGACCCAGTACTTC. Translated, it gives CASSQRSGGKGETQYF.

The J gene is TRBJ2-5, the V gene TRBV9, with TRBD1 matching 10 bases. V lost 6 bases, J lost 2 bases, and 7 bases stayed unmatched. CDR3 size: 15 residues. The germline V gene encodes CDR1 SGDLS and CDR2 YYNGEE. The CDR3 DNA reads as TGTGCCAGCACCCCAAGGACAGGGGGTCAAGAGACCCAGTACTTC. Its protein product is CASTPRTGGQETQYF.

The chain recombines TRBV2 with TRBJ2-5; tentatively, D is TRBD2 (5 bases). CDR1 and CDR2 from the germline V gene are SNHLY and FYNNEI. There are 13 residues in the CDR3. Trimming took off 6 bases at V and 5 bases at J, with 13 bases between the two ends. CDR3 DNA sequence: TGTGCCAGCAGGGCGGGTAGAACGGAGACCCAGTACTTC. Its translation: CASRAGRTETQYF.

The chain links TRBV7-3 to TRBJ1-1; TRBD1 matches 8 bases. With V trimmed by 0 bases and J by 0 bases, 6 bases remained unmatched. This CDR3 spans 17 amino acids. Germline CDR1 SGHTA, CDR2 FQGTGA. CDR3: CASSLTSGGDVNTEAFF. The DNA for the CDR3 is TGTGCCAGCAGCTTAACCTCAGGGGGCGACGTGAACACTGAAGCTTTCTTT.

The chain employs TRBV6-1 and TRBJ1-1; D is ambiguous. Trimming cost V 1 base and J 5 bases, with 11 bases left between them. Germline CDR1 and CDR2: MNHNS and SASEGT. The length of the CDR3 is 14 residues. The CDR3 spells CASSEGGSGTEAFF. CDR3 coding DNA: TGTGCCAGCAGTGAAGGAGGGAGTGGGACTGAAGCTTTCTTT.

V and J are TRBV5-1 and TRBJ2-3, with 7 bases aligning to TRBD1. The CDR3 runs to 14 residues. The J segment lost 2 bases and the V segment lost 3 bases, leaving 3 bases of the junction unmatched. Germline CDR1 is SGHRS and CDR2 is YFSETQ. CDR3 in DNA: TGCGCCAGCAGCTCTGGGACAGCCACAGATACGCAGTATTTT. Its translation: CASSSGTATDTQYF.

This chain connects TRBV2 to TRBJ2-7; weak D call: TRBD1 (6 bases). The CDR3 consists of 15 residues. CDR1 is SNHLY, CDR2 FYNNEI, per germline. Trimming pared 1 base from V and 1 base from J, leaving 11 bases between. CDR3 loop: CASSEDRVGSYEQYF. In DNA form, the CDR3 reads TGTGCCAGCAGTGAAGACAGGGTTGGATCCTACGAGCAGTACTTC.

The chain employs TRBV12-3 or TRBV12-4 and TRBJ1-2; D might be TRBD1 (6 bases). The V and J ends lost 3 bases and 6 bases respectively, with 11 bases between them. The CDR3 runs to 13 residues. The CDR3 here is CASSFGTSHGYTF. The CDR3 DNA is TGTGCCAGCAGTTTCGGGACATCTCATGGCTACACCTTC.

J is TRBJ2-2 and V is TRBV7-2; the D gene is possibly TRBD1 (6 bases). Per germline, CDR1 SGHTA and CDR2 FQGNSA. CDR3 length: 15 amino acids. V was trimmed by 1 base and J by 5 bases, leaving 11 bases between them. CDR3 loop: CASSLEGGSTGELFF. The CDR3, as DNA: TGTGCCAGCAGCTTAGAAGGGGGATCGACCGGGGAGCTGTTTTTT.

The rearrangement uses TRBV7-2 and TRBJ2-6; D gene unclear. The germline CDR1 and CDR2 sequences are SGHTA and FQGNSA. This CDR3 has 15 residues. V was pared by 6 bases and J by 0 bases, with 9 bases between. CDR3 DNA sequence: TGTGCCAGCAGTCCGCGAAGCTCTGGGGCCAACGTCCTGACTTTC. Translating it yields CASSPRSSGANVLTF.

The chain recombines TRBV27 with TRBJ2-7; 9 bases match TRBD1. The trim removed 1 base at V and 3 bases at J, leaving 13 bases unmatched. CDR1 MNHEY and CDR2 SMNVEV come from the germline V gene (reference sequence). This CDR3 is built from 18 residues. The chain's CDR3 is CASSLLFSGQGRIYEQYF. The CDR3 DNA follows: TGTGCCAGCAGTTTATTGTTTTCGGGACAGGGAAGAATCTACGAGCAGTACTTC.

CDR3 sequence (DNA): TGTGCCAGTAGTCCGCGGGGGGCCCCCAGATTAGCCAAAAACATTCAGTACTTC. This gives the protein CASSPRGAPRLAKNIQYF. The chain employs TRBV19 and TRBJ2-4, with 8 bases lining up with TRBD2. V lost 5 bases to trimming and J lost 0 bases; unmatched junction nucleotides: 12. The CDR3 spans 18 residues. CDR1 and CDR2 (germline): LNHDA, SQIVND (reference sequence).

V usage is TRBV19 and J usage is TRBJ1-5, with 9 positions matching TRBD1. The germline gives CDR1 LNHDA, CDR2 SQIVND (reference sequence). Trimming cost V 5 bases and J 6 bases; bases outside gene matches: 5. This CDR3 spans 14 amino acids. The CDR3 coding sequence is TGTGCCAGTAGTCCAAGGACAGGGGTTCAGCCCCAGCATTTT. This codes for CASSPRTGVQPQHF. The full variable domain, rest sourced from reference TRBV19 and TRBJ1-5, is DGGITQSPKYLFRKEGQNVTLSCEQNLNHDAMYWYRQDPGQGLRLIYYSQIVNDFQKGDIAEGYSVSREKKESFPLTVTSAQKNPTAFYLCASSPRTGVQPQHFGDGTRLSIL.

The CDR3 DNA is TGTGCCAGCGGGGAGACAGGGGGGTTCGACGAGCAGTACTTC. It is translated as CASGETGGFDEQYF. The rearrangement links TRBV2 to TRBJ2-7, with TRBD1 matching 9 bases. V lost 8 bases to trimming and J lost 5 bases; unmatched junction nucleotides: 10. This CDR3 comprises 14 residues. Germline V gene lookup returns CDR1 SNHLY and CDR2 FYNNEI.

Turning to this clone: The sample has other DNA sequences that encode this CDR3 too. CDR3 loop: CASSQGPGDTEAFF. Written as DNA, the CDR3 is TGTGCCAGCAGCCAAGGGCCGGGGGACACTGAAGCTTTCTTT. The chain employs TRBV3-1 (or the pseudogene TRBV3-2) and TRBJ1-1; D possibly corresponds to TRBD1 (5 bases). The germline gives CDR1 LGHDT, CDR2 YNNKEL (reference sequence). The CDR3 totals 14 residues. The germline V and J ends were trimmed by 1 base and 3 bases, with 9 bases remaining between them.

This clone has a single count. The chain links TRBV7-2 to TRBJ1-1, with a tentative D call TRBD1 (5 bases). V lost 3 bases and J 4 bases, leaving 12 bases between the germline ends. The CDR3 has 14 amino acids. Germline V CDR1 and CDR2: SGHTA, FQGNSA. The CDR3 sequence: CASSFSGQSTEAFF. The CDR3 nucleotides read TGTGCCAGCAGCTTCTCAGGGCAGAGCACTGAAGCTTTCTTT.

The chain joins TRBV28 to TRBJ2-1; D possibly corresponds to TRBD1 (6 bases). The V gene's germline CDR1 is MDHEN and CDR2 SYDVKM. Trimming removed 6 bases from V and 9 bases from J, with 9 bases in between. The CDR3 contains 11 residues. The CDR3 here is CASSQGFEQFF. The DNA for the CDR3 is TGTGCCAGCAGCCAGGGGTTTGAGCAGTTCTTC.

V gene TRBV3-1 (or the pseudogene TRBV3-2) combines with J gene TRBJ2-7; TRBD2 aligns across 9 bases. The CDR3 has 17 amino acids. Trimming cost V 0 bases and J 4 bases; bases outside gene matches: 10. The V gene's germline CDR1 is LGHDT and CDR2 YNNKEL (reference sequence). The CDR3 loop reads CASSQDYGTSSLYEQYF. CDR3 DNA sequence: TGTGCCAGCAGCCAAGATTACGGGACTAGCTCCTTATACGAGCAGTACTTC.

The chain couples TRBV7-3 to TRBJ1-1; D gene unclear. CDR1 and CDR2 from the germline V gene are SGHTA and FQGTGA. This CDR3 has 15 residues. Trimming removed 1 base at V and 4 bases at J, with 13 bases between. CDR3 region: CASSLNTEAGTEAFF. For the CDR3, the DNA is TGTGCCAGCAGCTTAAACACAGAGGCGGGCACTGAAGCTTTCTTT.

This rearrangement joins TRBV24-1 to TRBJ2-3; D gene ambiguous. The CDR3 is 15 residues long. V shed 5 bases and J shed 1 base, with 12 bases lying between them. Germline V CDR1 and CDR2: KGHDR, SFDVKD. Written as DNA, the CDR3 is TGTGCCACCAGTGCCCTCCTTGGAGGCACAGATACGCAGTATTTT. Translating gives CATSALLGGTDTQYF.

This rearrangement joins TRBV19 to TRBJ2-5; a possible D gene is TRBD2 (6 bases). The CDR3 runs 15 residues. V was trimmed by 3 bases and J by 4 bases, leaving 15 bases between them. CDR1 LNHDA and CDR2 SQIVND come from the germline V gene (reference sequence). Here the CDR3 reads CASSMIGGDGETQYF. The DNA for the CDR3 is TGTGCCAGTAGTATGATCGGAGGGGACGGAGAGACCCAGTACTTC.

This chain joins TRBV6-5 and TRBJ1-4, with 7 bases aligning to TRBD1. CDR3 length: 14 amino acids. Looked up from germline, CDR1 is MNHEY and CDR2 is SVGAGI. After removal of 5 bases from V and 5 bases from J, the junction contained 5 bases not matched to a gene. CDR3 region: CASSRTGDNEKLFF. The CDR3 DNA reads TGTGCCAGCAGTCGGACAGGTGACAATGAAAAACTGTTTTTT.